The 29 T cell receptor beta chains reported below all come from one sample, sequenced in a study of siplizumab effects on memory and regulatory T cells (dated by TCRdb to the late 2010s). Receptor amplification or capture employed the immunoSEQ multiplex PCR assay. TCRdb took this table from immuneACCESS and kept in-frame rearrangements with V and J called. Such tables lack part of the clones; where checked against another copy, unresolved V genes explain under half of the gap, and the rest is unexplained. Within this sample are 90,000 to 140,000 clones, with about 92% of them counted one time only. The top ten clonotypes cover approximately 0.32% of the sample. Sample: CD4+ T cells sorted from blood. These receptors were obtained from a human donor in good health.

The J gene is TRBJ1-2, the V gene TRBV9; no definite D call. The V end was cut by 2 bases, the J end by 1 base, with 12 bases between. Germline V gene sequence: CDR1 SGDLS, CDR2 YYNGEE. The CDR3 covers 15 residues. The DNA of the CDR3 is TGTGCCAGCAGCGTTGAACAGTATTTTAACTATGGCTACACCTTC. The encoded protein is CASSVEQYFNYGYTF.

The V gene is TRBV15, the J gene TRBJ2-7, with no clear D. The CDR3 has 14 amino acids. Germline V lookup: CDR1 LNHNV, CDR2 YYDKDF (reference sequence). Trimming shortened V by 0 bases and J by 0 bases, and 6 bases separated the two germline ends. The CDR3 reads CATSRDFSSYEQYF. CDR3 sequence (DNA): TGTGCCACCAGCAGAGATTTCAGCTCCTACGAGCAGTACTTC.

The DNA for the CDR3 is TGTGCCTCAACTCGTCAGACAGACCCTGAAGCTTTCTTT. Translation: CASTRQTDPEAFF. V and J are TRBV19 and TRBJ1-1; TRBD1 might be the D (5 bases). Per the germline V gene, CDR1 is LNHDA and CDR2 is SQIVND (reference sequence). V was trimmed by 11 bases and J by 6 bases, leaving 19 bases between them. This CDR3 spans 13 amino acids.

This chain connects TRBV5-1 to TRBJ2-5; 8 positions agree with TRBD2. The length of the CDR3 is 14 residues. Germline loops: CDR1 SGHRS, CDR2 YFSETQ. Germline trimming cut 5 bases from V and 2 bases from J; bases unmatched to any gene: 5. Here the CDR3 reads CASSTLAAQETQYF. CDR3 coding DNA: TGCGCCAGCAGTACACTAGCGGCACAAGAGACCCAGTACTTC.

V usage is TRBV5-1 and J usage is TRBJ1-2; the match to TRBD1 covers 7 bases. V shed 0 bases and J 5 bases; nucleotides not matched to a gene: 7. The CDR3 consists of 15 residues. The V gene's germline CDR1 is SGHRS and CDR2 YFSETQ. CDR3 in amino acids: CASSLAPGQNYGYTF. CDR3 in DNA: TGCGCCAGCAGCTTGGCCCCGGGACAGAATTATGGCTACACCTTC.

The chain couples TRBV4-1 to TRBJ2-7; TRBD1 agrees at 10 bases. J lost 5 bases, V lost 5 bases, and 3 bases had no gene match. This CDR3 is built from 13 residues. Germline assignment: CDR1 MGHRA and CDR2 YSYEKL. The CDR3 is CASSYGTGDEQYF. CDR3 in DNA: TGCGCCAGCAGCTACGGGACAGGGGACGAGCAGTACTTC.

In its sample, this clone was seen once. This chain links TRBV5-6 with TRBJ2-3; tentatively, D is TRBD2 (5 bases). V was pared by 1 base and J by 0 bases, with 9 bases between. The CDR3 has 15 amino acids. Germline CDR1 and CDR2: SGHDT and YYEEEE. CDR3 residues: CASSLYRGSTDTQYF. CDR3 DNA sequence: TGTGCCAGCAGCTTGTACCGCGGGAGCACAGATACGCAGTATTTT.

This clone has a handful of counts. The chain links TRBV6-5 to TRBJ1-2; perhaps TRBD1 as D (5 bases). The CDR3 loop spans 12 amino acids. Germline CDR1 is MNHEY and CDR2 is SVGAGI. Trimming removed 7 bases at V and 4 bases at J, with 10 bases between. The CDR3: CASTGTGYGYTF. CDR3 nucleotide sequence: TGTGCCAGCACCGGGACGGGCTATGGCTACACCTTC.

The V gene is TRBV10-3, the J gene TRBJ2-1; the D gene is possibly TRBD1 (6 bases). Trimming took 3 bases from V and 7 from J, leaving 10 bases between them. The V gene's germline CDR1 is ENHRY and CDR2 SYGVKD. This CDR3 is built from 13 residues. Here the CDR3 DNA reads TGTGCCATCAGTGATTTACAGGGAAATGAGCAGTTCTTC. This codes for CAISDLQGNEQFF.

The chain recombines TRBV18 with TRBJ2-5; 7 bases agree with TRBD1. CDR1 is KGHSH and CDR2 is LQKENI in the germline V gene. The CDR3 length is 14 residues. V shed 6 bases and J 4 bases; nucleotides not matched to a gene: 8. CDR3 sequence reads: CASSREQGPETQYF. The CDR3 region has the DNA TGTGCCAGCTCTCGAGAACAGGGGCCAGAGACCCAGTACTTC. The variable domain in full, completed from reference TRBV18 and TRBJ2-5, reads NAGVMQNPRHLVRRRGQEARLRCSPMKGHSHVYWYRQLPEEGLKFMVYLQKENIIDESGMPKERFSAEFPKEGPSILRIQQVVRGDSAAYFCASSREQGPETQYFGPGTRLLVL.

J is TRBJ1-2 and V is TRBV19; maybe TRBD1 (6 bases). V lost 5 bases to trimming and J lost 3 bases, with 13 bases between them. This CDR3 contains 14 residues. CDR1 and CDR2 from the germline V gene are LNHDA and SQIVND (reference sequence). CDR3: CASSVQGIDYGYTF. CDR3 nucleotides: TGTGCCAGTAGTGTACAGGGTATTGACTATGGCTACACCTTC.

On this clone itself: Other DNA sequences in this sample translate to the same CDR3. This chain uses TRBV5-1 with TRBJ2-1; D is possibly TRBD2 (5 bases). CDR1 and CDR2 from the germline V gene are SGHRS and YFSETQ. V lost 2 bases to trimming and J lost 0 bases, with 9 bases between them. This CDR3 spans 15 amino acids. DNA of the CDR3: TGCGCCAGCAGCTTTAGTGGGAGCTCCTACAATGAGCAGTTCTTC. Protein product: CASSFSGSSYNEQFF.

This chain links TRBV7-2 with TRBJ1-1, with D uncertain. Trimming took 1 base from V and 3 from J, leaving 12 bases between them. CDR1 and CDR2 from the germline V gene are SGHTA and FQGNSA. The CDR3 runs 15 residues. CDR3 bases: TGTGCCAGCAGCTTAGAGGTCTGGGCGGACACTGAAGCTTTCTTT. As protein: CASSLEVWADTEAFF.

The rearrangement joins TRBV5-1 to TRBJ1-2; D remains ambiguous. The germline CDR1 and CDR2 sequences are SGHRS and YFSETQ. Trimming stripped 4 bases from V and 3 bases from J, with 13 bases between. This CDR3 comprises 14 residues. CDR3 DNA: TGCGCCAGCAGCCAGGAGGGAAGGGACTATGGCTACACCTTC. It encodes CASSQEGRDYGYTF.

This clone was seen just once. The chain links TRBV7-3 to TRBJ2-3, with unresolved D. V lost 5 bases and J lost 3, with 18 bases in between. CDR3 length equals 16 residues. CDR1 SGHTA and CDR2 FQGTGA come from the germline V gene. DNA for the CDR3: TGTGCCAGCAGCACCGGCCCGCATCGTAATACAGATACGCAGTATTTT. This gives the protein CASSTGPHRNTDTQYF.

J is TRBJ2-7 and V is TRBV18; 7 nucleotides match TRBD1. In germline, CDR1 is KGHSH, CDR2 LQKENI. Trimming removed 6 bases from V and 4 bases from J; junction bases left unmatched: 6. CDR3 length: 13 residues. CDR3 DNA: TGTGCCAGCTCGCCGGGACAGCTATACGAGCAGTACTTC. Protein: CASSPGQLYEQYF.

CDR3 in DNA: TGTGCCTGGAGTCTAACAGGGCTTAACGTCCTGACTTTC. Amino acid sequence: CAWSLTGLNVLTF. V gene TRBV30 combines with J gene TRBJ2-6, with a weak D call TRBD1 (6 bases). The V end lost 2 bases, the J end lost 10 bases, and 12 bases lay between the germline ends. This CDR3 contains 13 residues. The V gene's germline CDR1 is GTSNPN and CDR2 SVGIG (reference sequence).

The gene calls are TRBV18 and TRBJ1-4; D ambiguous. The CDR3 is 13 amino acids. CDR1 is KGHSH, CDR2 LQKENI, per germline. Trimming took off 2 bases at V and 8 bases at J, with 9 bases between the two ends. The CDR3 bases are TGTGCCAGCTCACCAAAAGGGAAGGAAAAACTGTTTTTT. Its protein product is CASSPKGKEKLFF.

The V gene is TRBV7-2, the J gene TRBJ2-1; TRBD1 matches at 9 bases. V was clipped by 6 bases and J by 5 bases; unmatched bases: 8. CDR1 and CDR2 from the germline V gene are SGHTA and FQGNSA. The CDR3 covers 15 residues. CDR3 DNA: TGTGCCAGCAGGAAGCCGGGACAGGGAAACAATGAGCAGTTCTTC. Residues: CASRKPGQGNNEQFF.

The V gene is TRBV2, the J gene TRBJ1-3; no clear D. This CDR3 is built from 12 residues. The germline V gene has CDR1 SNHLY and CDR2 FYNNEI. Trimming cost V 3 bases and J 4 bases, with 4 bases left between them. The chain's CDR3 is CASSDPGNTIYF. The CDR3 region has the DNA TGTGCCAGCAGTGATCCCGGAAACACCATATATTTT.

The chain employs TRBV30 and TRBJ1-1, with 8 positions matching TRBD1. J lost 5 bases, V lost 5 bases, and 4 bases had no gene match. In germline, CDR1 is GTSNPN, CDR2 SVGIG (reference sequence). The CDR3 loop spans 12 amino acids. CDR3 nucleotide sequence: TGTGCCTGGGGACAGGGTGGGACTGAAGCTTTCTTT. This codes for CAWGQGGTEAFF.

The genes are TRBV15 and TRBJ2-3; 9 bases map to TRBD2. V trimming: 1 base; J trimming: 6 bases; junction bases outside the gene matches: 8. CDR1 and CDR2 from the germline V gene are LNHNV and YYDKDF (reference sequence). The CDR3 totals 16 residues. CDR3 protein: CATSRGNSGGVDTQYF. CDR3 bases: TGTGCCACCAGCAGAGGTAATAGCGGGGGCGTGGATACGCAGTATTTT.

CDR3 DNA: TGTGCCAGCAGCGTAGCTTGGCGGGAGGGCCTTAAAGATACGCAGTATTTT. The encoded protein is CASSVAWREGLKDTQYF. The chain uses TRBV9 and TRBJ2-3; 9 bases are shared with TRBD2. The V gene end was trimmed by 0 bases and the J gene end by 5 bases; junction bases not matched to a gene: 10. The germline CDR1 and CDR2 sequences are SGDLS and YYNGEE. The CDR3 runs 17 residues.

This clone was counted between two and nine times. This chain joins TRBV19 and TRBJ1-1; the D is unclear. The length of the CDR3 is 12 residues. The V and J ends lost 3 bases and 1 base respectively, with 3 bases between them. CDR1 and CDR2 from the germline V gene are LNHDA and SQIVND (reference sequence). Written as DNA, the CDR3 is TGTGCCAGTAGTATGGAGAACACTGAAGCTTTCTTT. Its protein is CASSMENTEAFF.

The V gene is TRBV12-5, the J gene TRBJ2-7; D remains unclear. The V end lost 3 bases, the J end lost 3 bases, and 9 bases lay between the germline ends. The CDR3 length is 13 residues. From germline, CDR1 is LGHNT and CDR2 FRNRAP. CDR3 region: CASGFANLYEQYF. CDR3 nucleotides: TGTGCTAGTGGTTTCGCCAACCTCTACGAGCAGTACTTC.

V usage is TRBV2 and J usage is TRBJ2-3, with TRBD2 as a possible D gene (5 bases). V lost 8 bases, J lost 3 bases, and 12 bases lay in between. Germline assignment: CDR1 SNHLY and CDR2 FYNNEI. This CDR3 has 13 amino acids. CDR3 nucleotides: TGTGCCAGCGGAGGTGTGGTGACAGATACGCAGTATTTT. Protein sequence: CASGGVVTDTQYF.

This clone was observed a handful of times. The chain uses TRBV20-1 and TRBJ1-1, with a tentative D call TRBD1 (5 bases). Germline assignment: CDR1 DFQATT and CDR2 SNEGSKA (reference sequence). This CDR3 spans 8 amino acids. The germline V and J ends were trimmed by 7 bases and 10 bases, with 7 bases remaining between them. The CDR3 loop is CSERGAFF. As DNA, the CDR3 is TGCAGTGAGAGGGGAGCTTTCTTT.

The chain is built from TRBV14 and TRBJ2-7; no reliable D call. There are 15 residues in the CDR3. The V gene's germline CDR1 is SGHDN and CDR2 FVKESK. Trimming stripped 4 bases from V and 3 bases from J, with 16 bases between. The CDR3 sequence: CASSPEQVPNYEQYF. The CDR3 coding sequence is TGTGCCAGCAGCCCCGAGCAGGTGCCTAACTACGAGCAGTACTTC.

This CDR3 is CASSVEPATNNSPLHF. The CDR3, as DNA: TGTGCCAGCAGCGTAGAGCCCGCTACCAACAATTCACCCCTCCACTTT. The V call is TRBV9, the J call TRBJ1-6; no firm D call. From germline, CDR1 is SGDLS and CDR2 YYNGEE. The CDR3 covers 16 residues. With 0 bases removed from V and 7 bases from J, the gap between germline ends came to 14 bases.